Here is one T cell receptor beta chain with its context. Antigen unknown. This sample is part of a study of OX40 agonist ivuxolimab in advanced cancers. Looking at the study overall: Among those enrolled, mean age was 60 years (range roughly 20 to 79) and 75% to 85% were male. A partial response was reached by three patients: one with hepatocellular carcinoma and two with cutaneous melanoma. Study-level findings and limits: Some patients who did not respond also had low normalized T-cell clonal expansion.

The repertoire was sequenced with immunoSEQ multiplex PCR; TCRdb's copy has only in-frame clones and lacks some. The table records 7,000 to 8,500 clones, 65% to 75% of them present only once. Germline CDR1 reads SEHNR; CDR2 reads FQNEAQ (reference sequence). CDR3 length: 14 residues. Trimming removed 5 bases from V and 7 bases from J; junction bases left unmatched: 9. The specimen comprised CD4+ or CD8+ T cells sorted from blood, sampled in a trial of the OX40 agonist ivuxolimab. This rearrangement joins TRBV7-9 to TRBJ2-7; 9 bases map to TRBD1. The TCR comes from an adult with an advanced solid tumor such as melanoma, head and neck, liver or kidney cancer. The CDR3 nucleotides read TGTGCCAGCAGCCCCCGGGACAGGGCTTGGGAGCAGTACTTC. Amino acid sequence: CASSPRDRAWEQYF.